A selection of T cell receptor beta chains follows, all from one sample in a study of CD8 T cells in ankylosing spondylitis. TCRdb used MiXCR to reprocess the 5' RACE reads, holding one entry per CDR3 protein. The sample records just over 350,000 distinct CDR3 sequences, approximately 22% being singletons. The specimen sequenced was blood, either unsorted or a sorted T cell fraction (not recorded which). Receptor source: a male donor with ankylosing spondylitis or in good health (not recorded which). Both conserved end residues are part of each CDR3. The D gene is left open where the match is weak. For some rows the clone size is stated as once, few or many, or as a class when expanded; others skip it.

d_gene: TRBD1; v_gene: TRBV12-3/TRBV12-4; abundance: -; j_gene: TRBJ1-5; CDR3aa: CASTGQGNQPQHF; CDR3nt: TGTGCCAGCACGGGACAGGGGAATCAGCCCCAGCATTTT
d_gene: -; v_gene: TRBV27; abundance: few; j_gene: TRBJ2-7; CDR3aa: CASSFASGTLEQYF; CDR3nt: TGTGCCAGCAGTTTTGCCTCCGGAACCCTCGAGCAGTACTTC
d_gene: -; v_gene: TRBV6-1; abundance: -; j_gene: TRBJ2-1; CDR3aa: CASSPSRWSSERNEQFF; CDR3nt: TGTGCCAGCAGCCCTTCCAGATGGTCTAGCGAGAGAAATGAGCAGTTCTTC
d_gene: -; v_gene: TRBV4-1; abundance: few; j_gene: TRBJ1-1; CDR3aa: CASSPGPKEAFF; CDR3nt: TGCGCCAGCAGCCCGGGACCCAAGGAAGCTTTCTTT
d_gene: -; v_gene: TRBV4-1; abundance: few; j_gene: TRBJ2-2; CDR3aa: CASSQDDVVAGGELFF; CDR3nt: TGCGCCAGCAGCCAAGATGATGTGGTAGCAGGCGGGGAGCTGTTTTTT
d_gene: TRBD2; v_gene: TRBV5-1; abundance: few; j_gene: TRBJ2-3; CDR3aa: CASSWKLAGAYTDTQYF; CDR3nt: TGCGCCAGCAGCTGGAAACTAGCGGGGGCGTACACAGATACGCAGTATTTT
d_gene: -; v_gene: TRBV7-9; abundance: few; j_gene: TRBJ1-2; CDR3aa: CASAVVAGYGYTF; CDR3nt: TGTGCCAGCGCCGTGGTGGCAGGGTATGGCTACACCTTC
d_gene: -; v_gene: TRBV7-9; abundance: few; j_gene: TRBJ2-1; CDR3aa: CASSLAVFEQFF; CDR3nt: TGTGCCAGCAGCTTAGCGGTTTTTGAGCAGTTCTTC
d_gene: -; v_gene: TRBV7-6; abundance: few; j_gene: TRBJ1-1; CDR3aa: CASSLTGYTEAFF; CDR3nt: TGTGCCAGCAGCTTAACAGGGTACACTGAAGCTTTCTTT
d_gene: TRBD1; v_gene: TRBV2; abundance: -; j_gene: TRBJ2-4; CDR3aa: CASSEWVGGQNIQYF; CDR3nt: TGTGCCAGCAGTGAATGGGTAGGGGGCCAAAACATTCAGTACTTC
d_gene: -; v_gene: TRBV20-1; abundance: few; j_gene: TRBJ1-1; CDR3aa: CSARDPLGQHVEAFF; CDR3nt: TGCAGTGCTAGAGACCCCTTGGGACAACATGTTGAAGCTTTCTTT
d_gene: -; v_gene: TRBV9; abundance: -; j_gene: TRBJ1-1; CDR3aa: CASTPGPGTEAFF; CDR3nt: TGTGCCAGCACCCCGGGCCCGGGGACTGAAGCTTTCTTT
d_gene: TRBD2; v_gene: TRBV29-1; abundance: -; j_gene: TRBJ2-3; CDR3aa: CSVEATGTSETDTQYF; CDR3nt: TGCAGCGTTGAAGCCACCGGGACTAGCGAAACAGATACGCAGTATTTT
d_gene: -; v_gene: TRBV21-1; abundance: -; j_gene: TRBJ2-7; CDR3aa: CASPSRAPPRTDSYEQYF; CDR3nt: TGTGCCAGCCCGTCTCGCGCGCCGCCTAGGACAGATTCCTACGAGCAGTACTTC
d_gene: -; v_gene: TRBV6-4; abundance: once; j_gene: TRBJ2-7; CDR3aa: CASLRDEKQYF; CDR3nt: TGTGCCAGCTTACGGGACGAAAAGCAGTACTTC
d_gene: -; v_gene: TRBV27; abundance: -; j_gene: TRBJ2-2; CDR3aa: CASKGYPNTGELFF; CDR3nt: TGTGCCAGCAAAGGGTACCCGAACACCGGGGAGCTGTTTTTT
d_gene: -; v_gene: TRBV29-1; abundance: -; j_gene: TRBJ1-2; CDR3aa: CSVVGTNYGYTF; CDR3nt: TGCAGCGTTGTGGGGACAAACTATGGCTACACCTTC
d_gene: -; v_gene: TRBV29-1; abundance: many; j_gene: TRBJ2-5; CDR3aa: CSVEDHGEETQYF; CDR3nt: TGCAGCGTTGAAGATCACGGGGAAGAGACCCAGTACTTC
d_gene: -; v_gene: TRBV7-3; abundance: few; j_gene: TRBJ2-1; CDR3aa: CASSFADYPGNEQFF; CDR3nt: TGTGCCAGCAGCTTTGCGGACTACCCTGGGAATGAGCAGTTCTTC
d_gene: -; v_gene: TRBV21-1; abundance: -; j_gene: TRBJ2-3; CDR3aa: CASSKGTVRGTDTQYF; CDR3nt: TGTGCCAGCAGCAAAGGGACAGTACGGGGGACAGATACGCAGTATTTT
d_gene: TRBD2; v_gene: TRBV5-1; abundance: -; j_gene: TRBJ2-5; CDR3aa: CASSLGLAGGHETQYF; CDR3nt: TGCGCCAGCAGCCTCGGACTAGCGGGGGGGCACGAGACCCAGTACTTC
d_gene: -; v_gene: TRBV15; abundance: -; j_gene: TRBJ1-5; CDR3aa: CATSRDRGKVQPQHF; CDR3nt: TGTGCCACCAGCAGAGATAGGGGGAAGGTTCAGCCCCAGCATTTT
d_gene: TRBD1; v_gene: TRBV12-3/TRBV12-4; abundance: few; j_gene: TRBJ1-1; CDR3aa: CASSQDRVWDTEAFF; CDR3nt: TGTGCCAGCAGTCAAGACAGGGTTTGGGACACTGAAGCTTTCTTT
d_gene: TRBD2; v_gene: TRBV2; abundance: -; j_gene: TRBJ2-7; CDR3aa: CASNGLTSGILYEQYF; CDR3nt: TGTGCCAGTAACGGATTGACTAGCGGGATCCTCTACGAGCAGTACTTC
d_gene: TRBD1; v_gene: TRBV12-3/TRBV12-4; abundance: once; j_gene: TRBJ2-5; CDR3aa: CASSPGTGVRKTQYF; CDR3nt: TGTGCCAGCAGCCCCGGGACAGGGGTAAGGAAGACCCAGTACTTC
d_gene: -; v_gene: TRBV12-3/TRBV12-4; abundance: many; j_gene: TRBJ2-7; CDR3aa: CASSLAGHSYEQYF; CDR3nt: TGTGCCAGCAGTTTAGCGGGACACTCCTACGAGCAGTACTTC
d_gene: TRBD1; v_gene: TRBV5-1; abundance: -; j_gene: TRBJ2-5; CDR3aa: CASSLAGKQGRETQYF; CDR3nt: TGCGCCAGCAGCTTGGCCGGGAAACAGGGGAGAGAGACCCAGTACTTC
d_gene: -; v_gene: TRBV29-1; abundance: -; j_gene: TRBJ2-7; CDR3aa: CSVVVQGYEQYF; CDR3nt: TGCAGCGTTGTTGTTCAGGGCTACGAGCAGTACTTC
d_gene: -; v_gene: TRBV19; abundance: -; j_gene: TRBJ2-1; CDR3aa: CASSTGTDYNEQFF; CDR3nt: TGTGCCAGTAGTACCGGGACTGACTACAATGAGCAGTTCTTC
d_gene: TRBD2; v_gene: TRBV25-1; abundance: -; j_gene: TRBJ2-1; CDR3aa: CASAGLARANEQFF; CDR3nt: TGTGCCAGCGCGGGACTAGCGAGGGCCAATGAGCAGTTCTTC
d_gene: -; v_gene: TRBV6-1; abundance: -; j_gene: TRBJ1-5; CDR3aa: CATIEAWDQPQHF; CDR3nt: TGTGCCACGATTGAGGCCTGGGATCAGCCCCAGCATTTT
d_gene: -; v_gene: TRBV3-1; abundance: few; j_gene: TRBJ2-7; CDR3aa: CASSHEGIYEQYF; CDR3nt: TGTGCCAGCAGCCACGAGGGTATCTACGAGCAGTACTTC
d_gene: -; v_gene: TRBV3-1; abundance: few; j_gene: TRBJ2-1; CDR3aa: CASSQGWQGYNEQFF; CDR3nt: TGTGCCAGCAGCCAAGGTTGGCAGGGCTACAATGAGCAGTTCTTC
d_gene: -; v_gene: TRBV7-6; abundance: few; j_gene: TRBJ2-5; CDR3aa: CASSLDWRLQETQYF; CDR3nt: TGTGCCAGCAGCTTAGATTGGCGGTTACAAGAGACCCAGTACTTC
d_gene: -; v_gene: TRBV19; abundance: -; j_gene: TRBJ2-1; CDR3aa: CASSITSAAGSLDEQFF; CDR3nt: TGTGCCAGTAGTATCACAAGCGCGGCGGGGAGCCTCGATGAGCAGTTCTTC
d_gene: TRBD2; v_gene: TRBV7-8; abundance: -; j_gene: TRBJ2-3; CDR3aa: CASSLWASGDTDTQYF; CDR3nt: TGTGCCAGCAGCTTATGGGCTAGCGGTGACACAGATACGCAGTATTTT
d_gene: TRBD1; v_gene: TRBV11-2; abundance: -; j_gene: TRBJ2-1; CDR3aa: CASSPPADQGEFF; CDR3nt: TGTGCCAGCAGCCCGCCGGCGGATCAGGGGGAGTTCTTC
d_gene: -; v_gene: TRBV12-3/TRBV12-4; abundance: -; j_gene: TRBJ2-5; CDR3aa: CASSSREGRGETQYF; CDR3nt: TGTGCCAGCAGTTCGAGAGAGGGGAGAGGGGAGACCCAGTACTTC
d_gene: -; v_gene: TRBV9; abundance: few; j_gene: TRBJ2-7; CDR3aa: CASSVGLGPYEQYF; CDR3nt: TGTGCCAGCAGCGTAGGTTTAGGGCCCTACGAGCAGTACTTC
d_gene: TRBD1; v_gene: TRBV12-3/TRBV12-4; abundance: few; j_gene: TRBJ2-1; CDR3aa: CASSFGQGVDEQFF; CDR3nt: TGTGCCAGCAGTTTTGGCCAGGGGGTCGATGAGCAGTTCTTC
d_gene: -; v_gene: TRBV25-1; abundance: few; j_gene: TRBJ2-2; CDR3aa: CASSDQFIGELFF; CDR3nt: TGTGCCAGCAGTGACCAGTTTATCGGGGAGCTGTTTTTT
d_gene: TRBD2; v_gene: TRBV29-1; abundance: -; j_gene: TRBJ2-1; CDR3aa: CSVPPGTSGGLSYNEQFF; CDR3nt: TGCAGCGTCCCCCCCGGGACTAGCGGGGGGTTGTCCTACAATGAGCAGTTCTTC
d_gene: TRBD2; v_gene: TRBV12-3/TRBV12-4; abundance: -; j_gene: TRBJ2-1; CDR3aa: CASGGDAWYNEQFF; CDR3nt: TGTGCCAGCGGGGGGGATGCGTGGTACAATGAGCAGTTCTTC
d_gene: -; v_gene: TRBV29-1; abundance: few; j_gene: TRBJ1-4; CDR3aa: CSVRDPMGEKLFF; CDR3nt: TGCAGCGTCCGTGACCCAATGGGCGAAAAACTGTTTTTT
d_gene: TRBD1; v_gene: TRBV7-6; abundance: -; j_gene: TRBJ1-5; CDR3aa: CASSLGQANQPQHF; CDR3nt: TGTGCCAGCAGCCTGGGACAGGCTAATCAGCCCCAGCATTTT
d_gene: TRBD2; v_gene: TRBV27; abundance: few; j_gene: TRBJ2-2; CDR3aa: CASTAEYGTSGNRVFF; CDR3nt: TGTGCCAGCACCGCAGAGTACGGGACTAGCGGAAATAGGGTGTTTTTT
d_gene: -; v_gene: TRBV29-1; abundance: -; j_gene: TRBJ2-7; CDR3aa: CSVLGYEQYF; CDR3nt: TGCAGCGTTCTCGGCTACGAGCAGTACTTC
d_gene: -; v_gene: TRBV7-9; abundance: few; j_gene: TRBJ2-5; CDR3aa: CASSFGEPKIQETQYF; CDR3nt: TGTGCCAGCAGCTTTGGGGAACCGAAGATCCAAGAGACCCAGTACTTC
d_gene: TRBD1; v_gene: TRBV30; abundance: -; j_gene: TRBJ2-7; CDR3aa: CAWSEGTGNPYEQYF; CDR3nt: TGTGCCTGGAGTGAAGGGACAGGGAACCCCTACGAGCAGTACTTC
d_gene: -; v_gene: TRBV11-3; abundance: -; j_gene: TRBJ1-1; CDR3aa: CASSLPQGLNTEAFF; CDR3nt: TGTGCCAGCAGCTTACCACAGGGTCTGAACACTGAAGCTTTCTTT
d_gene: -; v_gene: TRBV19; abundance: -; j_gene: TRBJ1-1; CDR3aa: CASSILGPRLGTEAFF; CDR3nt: TGTGCCAGTAGTATATTGGGACCCAGGTTGGGCACTGAAGCTTTCTTT
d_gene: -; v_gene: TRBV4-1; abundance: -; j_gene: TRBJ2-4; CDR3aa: CASSQGRGSKNIQYF; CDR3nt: TGCGCCAGCAGCCAAGGTCGGGGTTCTAAAAACATTCAGTACTTC
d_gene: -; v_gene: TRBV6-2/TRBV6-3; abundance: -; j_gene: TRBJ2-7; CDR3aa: CASSYSILGEYEQYF; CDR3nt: TGTGCCAGCAGTTACTCGATTTTAGGGGAGTACGAGCAGTACTTC
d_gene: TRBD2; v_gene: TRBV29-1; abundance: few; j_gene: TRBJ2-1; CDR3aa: CSVAPQRGFEQFF; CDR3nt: TGCAGCGTCGCACCCCAGCGGGGGTTTGAGCAGTTCTTC
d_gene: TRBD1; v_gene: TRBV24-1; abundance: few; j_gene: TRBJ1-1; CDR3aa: CATSDQGQGSEAFF; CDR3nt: TGTGCCACCAGTGACCAAGGACAGGGTAGTGAAGCTTTCTTT
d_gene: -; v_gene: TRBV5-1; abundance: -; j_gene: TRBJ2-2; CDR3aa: CASSPRRAANTGELFF; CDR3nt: TGCGCCAGCAGCCCCCGGCGGGCCGCGAACACCGGGGAGCTGTTTTTT
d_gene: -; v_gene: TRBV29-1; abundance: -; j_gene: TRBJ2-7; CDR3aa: CSILVSYEQYF; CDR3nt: TGCAGCATCCTGGTCTCCTACGAGCAGTACTTC
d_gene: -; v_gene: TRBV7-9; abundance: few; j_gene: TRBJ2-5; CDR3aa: CASSLAEGEETQYF; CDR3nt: TGTGCCAGCAGCTTAGCGGAGGGAGAGGAGACCCAGTACTTC
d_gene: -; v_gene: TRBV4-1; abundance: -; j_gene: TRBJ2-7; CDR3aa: CASSQEQRYEQYF; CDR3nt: TGCGCCAGCAGCCAAGAGCAGCGCTACGAGCAGTACTTC